The clone carrying this T cell receptor beta chain has only a few counts. The antigen is undetermined. The CDR3 loop spans 15 amino acids. The J segment lost 7 bases and the V segment lost 0 bases, leaving 9 bases of the junction unmatched. The V gene's germline CDR1 is SQVTM and CDR2 ANQGSEA. Tagging with unique molecular identifiers was a feature of the TCR beta cDNA libraries. A single record per CDR3 protein comes from TCRdb applying MiXCR to the PCR reads. The table includes about 820,000 distinct CDR3 sequences, roughly half detected once. This specimen belongs to a study of post-analysis software for immune sequencing data. Whole-study findings and limits: Versus controls, multiple sclerosis patients showed significantly lower diversity (normalized Chao1). Roughly five TRBV segments appeared more often in patients than in controls, and TRBV5-6, TRBV5-1 and TRBV20-1 were among these.

The TCR was taken from a girl aged 10-17 years with multiple sclerosis. The sample comprised blood. The chain carries TRBV29-1 and TRBJ2-1; 7 nucleotides agree with TRBD2. The CDR3 loop reads CSVEDPRLAHNEQFF. The CDR3 bases are TGCAGCGTTGAAGATCCCCGACTAGCTCATAATGAGCAGTTCTTC.